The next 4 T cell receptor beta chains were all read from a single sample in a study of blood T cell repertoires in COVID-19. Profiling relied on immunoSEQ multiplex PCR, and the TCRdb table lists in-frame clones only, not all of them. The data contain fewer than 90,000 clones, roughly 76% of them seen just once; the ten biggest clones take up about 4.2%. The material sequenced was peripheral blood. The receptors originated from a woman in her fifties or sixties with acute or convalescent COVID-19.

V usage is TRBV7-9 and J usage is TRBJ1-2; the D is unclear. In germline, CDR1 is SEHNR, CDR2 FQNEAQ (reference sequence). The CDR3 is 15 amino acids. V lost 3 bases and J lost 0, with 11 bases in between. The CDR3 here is CASSLRPDSNYGYTF. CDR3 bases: TGTGCCAGCAGCTTGCGGCCGGACTCTAACTATGGCTACACCTTC.

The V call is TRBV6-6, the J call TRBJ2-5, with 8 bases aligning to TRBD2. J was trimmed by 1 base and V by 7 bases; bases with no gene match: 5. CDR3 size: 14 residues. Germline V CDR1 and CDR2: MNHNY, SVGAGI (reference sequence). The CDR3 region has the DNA TGTGCCAGCAACGGGCGGGGGGTCCAAGAGACCCAGTACTTC. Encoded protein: CASNGRGVQETQYF.

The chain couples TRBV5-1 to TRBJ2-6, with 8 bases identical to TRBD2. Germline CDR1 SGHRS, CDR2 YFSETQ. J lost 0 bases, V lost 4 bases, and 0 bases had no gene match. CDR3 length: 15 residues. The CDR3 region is CASSAGGSGANVLTF. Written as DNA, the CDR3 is TGCGCCAGCAGCGCGGGGGGCTCTGGGGCCAACGTCCTGACTTTC.

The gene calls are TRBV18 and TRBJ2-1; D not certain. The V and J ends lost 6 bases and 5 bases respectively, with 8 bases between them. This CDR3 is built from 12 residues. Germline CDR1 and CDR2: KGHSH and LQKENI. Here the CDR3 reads CASSEQNNEQFF. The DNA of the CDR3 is TGTGCCAGCTCGGAACAGAACAATGAGCAGTTCTTC.